This T cell receptor (beta chain) derives from a study of control samples from healthy donors and cancer patients. The CDR3 contains 15 residues. The V and J ends lost 3 bases and 3 bases, in that order; junction bases with no gene match: 5. Looked up from germline, CDR1 is KGHDR and CDR2 is SFDVKD. Using immunoSEQ multiplex PCR, the repertoire was profiled, and TCRdb retains in-frame clones only, with some absent. The sample holds around 100,000 clones; roughly 92% are singletons and the top ten take approximately 3%. The rearrangement uses TRBV24-1 and TRBJ2-5; 8 bases agree with TRBD1. The sample taken for sequencing was blood. This clonotype originated in a human donor in good health. The donor label of this sample is uncertain. The CDR3 nucleotides read TGTGCCACCAGTGATCATGGACAGGGAAAAGAGACCCAGTACTTC. It translates to CATSDHGQGKETQYF.